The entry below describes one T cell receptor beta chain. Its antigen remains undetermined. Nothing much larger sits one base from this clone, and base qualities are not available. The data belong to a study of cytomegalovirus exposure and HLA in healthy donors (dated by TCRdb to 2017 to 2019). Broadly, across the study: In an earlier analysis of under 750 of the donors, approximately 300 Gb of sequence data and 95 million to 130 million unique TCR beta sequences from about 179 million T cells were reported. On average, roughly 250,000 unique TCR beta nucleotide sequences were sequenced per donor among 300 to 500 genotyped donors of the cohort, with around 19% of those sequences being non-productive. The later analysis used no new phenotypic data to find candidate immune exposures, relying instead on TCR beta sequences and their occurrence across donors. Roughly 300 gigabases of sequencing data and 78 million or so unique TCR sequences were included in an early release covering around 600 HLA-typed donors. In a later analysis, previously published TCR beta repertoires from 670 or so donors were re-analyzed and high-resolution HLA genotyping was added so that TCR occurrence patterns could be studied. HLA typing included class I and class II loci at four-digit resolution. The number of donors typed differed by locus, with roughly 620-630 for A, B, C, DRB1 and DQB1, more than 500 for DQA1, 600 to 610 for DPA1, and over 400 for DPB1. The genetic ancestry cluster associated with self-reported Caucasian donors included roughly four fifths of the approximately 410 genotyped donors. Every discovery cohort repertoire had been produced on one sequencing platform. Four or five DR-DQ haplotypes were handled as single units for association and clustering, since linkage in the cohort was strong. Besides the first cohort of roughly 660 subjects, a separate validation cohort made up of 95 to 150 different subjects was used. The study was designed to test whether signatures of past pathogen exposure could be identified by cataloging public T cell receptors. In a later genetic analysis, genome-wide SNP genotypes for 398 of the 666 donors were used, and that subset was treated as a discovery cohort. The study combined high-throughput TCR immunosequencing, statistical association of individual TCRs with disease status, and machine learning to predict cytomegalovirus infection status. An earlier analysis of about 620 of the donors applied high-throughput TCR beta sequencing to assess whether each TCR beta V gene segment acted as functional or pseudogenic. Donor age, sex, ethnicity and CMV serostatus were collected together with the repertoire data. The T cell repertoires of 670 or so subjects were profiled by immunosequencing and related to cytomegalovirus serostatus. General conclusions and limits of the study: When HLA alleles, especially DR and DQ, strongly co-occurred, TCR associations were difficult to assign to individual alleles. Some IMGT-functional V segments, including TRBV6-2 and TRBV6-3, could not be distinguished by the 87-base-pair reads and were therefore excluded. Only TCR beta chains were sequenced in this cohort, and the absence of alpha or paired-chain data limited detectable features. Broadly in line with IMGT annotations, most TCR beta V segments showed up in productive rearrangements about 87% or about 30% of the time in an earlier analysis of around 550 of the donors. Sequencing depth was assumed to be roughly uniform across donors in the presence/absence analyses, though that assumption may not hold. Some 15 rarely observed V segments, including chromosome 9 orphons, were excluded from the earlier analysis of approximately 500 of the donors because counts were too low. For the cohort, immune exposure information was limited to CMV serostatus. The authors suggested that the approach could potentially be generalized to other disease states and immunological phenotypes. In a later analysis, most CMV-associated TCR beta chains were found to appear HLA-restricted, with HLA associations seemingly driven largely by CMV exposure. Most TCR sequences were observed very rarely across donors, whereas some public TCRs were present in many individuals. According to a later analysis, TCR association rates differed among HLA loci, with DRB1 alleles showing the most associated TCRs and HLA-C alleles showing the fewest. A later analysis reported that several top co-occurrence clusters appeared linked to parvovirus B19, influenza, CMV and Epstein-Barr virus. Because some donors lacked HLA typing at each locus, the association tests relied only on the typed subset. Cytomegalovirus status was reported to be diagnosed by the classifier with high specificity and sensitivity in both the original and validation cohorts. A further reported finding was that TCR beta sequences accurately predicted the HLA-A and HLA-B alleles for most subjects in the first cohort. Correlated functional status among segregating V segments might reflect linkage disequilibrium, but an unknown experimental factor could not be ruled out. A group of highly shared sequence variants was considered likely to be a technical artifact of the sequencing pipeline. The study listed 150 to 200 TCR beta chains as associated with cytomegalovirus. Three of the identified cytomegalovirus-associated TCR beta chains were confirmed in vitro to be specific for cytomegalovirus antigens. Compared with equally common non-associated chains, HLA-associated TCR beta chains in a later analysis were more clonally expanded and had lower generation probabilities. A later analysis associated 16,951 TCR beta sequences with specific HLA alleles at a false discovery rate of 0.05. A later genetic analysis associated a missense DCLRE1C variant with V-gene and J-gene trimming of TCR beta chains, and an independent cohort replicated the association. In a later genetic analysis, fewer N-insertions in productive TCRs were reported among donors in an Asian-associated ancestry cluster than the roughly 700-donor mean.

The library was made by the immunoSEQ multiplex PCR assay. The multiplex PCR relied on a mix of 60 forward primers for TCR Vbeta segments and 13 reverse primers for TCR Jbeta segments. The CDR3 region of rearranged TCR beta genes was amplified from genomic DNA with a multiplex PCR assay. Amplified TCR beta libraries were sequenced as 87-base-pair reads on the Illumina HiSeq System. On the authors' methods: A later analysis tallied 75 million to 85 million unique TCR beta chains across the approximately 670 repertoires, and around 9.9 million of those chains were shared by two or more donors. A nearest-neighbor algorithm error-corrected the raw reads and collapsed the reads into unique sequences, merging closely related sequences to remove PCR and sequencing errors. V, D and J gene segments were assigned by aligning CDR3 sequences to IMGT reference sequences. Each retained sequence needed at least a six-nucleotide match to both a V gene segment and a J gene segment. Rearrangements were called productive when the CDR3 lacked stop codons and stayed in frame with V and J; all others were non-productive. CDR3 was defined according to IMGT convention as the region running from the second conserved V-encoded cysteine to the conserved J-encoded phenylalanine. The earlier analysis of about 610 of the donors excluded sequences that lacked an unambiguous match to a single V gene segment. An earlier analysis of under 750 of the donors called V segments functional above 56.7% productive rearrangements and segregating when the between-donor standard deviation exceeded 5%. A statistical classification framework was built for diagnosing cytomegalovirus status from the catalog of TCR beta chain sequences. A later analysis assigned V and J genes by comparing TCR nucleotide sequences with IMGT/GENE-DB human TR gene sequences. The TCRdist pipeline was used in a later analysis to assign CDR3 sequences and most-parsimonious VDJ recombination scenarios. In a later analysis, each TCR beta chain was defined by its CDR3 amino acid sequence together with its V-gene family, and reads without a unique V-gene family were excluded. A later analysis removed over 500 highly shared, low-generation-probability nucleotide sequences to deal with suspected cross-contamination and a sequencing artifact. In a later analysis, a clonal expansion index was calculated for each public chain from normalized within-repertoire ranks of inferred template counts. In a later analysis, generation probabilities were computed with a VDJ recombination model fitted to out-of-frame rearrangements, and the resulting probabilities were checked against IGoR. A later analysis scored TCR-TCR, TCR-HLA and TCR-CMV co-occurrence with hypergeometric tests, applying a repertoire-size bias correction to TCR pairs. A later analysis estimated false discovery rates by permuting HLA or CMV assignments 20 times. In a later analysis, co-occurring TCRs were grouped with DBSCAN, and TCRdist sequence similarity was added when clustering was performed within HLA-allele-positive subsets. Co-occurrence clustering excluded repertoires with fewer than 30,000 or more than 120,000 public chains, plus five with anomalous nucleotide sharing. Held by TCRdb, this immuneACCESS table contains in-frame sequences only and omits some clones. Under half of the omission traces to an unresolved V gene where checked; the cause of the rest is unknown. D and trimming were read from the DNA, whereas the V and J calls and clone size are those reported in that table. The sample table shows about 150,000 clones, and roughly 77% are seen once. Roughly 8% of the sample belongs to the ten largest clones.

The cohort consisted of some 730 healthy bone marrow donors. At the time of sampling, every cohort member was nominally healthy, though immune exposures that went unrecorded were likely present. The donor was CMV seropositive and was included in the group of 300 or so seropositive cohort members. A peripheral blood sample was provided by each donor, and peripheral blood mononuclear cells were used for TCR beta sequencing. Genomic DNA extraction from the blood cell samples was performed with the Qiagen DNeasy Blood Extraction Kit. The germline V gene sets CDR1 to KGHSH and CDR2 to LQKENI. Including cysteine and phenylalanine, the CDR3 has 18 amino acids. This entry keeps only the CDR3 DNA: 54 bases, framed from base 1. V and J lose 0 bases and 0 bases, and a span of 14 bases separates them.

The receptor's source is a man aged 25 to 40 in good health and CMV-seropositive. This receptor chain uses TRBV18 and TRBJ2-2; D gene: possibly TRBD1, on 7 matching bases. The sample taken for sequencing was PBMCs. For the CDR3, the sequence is CASSPPAGTVANTGELFF. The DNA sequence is TGTGCCAGCTCACCACCGGCGGGGACAGTAGCGAACACCGGGGAGCTGTTTTTT.